The 5 T cell receptor beta chains below all came from one sample that was sequenced in a study of OX40 agonist ivuxolimab in advanced cancers. Sequencing used immunoSEQ multiplex PCR; TCRdb keeps in-frame clones, though not all of them. The data hold more than 75,000 clones, with around nine tenths observed a single time. The material sequenced was CD4+ or CD8+ T cells sorted from blood, taken in a trial of the OX40 agonist ivuxolimab. The receptors here all came from an adult with an advanced solid tumor such as melanoma, head and neck, liver or kidney cancer.

This sequence joins TRBV2 and TRBJ1-1; D might be TRBD1 (5 bases). Per germline, CDR1 SNHLY and CDR2 FYNNEI. The CDR3 sequence is 14 residues long. V was trimmed by 6 bases and J by 0 bases, leaving 11 bases between them. The CDR3 bases are TGTGCCAGCAGGAGCCAGGGCGTGAACACTGAAGCTTTCTTT. Translated: CASRSQGVNTEAFF. Variable domain in full (rest from reference TRBV2 and TRBJ1-1): EPEVTQTPSHQVTQMGQEVILRCVPISNHLYFYWYRQILGQKVEFLVSFYNNEISEKSEIFDDQFSVERPDGSNFTLKIRSTKLEDSAMYFCASRSQGVNTEAFFGQGTRLTVV.

This clone was seen once. The chain joins TRBV28 to TRBJ2-7; D remains unclear. The CDR3 is made up of 11 amino acids. CDR1 and CDR2 from the germline V gene are MDHEN and SYDVKM. V lost 10 bases, J lost 4 bases, and 11 bases lay in between. CDR3 nucleotides: TGTGCCACATTTTACGGATACGAGCAGTACTTC. Its protein is CATFYGYEQYF.

The rearrangement links TRBV28 to TRBJ2-7; D tentatively fits TRBD1 or TRBD2 (5 bases each). With 8 bases removed from V and 2 bases from J, the gap between germline ends came to 13 bases. In germline, CDR1 is MDHEN, CDR2 SYDVKM. The CDR3 spans 13 residues. DNA of the CDR3: TGTGCCAGCGAATCGGGGCTCACCTACGAGCAGTACTTC. Translating it yields CASESGLTYEQYF. Supplemented by reference TRBV28 and TRBJ2-7, the full variable domain reads DVKVTQSSRYLVKRTGEKVFLECVQDMDHENMFWYRQDPGLGLRLIYFSYDVKMKEKGDIPEGYSVSREKKERFSLILESASTNQTSMYLCASESGLTYEQYFGPGTRLTVT.

The chain uses TRBV9 and TRBJ2-2; perhaps TRBD1 as D (5 bases). The CDR3 runs 15 residues. The germline CDR1 and CDR2 sequences are SGDLS and YYNGEE. Trimming took 4 bases from V and 0 from J, leaving 10 bases between them. CDR3 amino acids: CASSLRQSNTGELFF. In DNA, the CDR3 is TGTGCCAGCAGCTTAAGACAGTCGAACACCGGGGAGCTGTTTTTT.

The chain is built from TRBV27 and TRBJ1-3, with D unclear. V lost 6 bases and J 0 bases, leaving 6 bases between the germline ends. The CDR3 extends over 13 amino acids. Germline V gives CDR1 MNHEY, CDR2 SMNVEV (reference sequence). The CDR3 sequence: CASSLNSGNTIYF. For the CDR3, the DNA is TGTGCCAGCAGCCTAAACTCTGGAAACACCATATATTTT.